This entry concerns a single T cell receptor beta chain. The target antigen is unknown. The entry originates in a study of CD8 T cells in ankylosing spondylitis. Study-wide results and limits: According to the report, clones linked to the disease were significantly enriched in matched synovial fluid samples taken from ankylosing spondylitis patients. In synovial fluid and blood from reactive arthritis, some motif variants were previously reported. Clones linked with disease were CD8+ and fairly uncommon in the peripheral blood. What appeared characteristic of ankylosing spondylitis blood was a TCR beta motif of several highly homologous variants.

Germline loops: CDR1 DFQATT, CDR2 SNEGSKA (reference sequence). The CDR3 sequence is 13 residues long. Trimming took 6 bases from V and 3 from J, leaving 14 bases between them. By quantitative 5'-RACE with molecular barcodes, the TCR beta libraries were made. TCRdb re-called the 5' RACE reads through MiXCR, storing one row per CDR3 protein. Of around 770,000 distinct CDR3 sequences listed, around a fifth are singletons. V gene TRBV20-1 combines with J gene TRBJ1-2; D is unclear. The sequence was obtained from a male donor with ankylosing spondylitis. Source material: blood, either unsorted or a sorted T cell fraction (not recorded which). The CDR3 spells CSASVVTDYGYTF. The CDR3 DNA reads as TGCAGTGCCTCGGTGGTTACGGACTATGGCTACACCTTC.